This entry concerns a single T cell receptor (beta chain). The Seattle site enrolled patients during active infection and followed them longitudinally. The data were taken from a study of blood T cell repertoires in COVID-19. Across the study: Sites across the United States, Italy and Spain contributed samples from acute and convalescent COVID-19. PBMCs, B-cell-depleted T cells, or T cells were the source of the cDNA or gDNA that made up the material.

Per the authors' pipeline: Cell counts per sample came from amplifying reference gene primers. Libraries were prepared by immunoSEQ multiplex PCR; TCRdb keeps only in-frame clonotypes and omits some of them. That table furnishes V, J and clone size, whereas the DNA furnished D and trimming. The sample lists about 160,000 clones; roughly 90% were seen once. This CDR3 is 14 amino acids long. J was trimmed by 7 bases and V by 3 bases; bases with no gene match: 3. Germline V gene data show CDR1 as SGHTA and CDR2 as FQGNSA. The sequenced material came from peripheral blood. This sequence was found in a man aged 30-40 years with COVID-19, enrolled during active disease. The chain recombines TRBV7-2 with TRBJ1-2, with 12 bases that match TRBD1. DNA for the CDR3: TGTGCCAGCAGCTTTCGGGACAGGGGGCTTGGCTACACCTTC. Residues: CASSFRDRGLGYTF.